These T cell receptor beta chains were read from a single sample in a study of molecular identifiers for immune sequencing clone quantification. TCRdb used MiXCR to reprocess the PCR reads, holding one entry per CDR3 protein. The table lists about 640,000 distinct CDR3 sequences, about 20% of them singletons. Sequenced material: naive CD8+ T cells from blood, with Jurkat cell RNA spiked in. Receptor source: a human donor in good health. Some libraries in this study had Jurkat cell RNA spiked in. Both conserved end residues are part of each CDR3. The order of the fields is clone size, D gene, J gene, V gene, CDR3 DNA, CDR3 protein. The D gene is left open where the match is weak. Rows give clone size only sometimes, using once, few, many, or a class for an expanded clone.

clone size: NA; D gene: NA; J gene: TRBJ1-1; V gene: TRBV4-1; CDR3 DNA: TGCGCCAGCAGCCAAGCAATGGGGGGAGGGACTGAAGCTTTCTTT; CDR3 protein: CASSQAMGGGTEAFF
clone size: many; D gene: TRBD2; J gene: TRBJ2-2; V gene: TRBV29-1; CDR3 DNA: TGCAGCGTTTATGGCGGGAGGCCCGGGGAGCTGTTTTTT; CDR3 protein: CSVYGGRPGELFF
clone size: many; D gene: NA; J gene: TRBJ1-2; V gene: TRBV7-9; CDR3 DNA: TGTGCCAGCAGCCCCGTCCCCCGGAATGGCTACACCTTC; CDR3 protein: CASSPVPRNGYTF
clone size: many; D gene: TRBD1; J gene: TRBJ2-2; V gene: TRBV7-9; CDR3 DNA: TGTGCCAGAACAGGGGACACCGGGGAGCTGTTTTTT; CDR3 protein: CARTGDTGELFF
clone size: few; D gene: TRBD1; J gene: TRBJ1-2; V gene: TRBV28; CDR3 DNA: TGTGCCAGCAGTTTACGGGACAGCTATGGCTACACCTTC; CDR3 protein: CASSLRDSYGYTF
clone size: many; D gene: NA; J gene: TRBJ2-2; V gene: TRBV10-1; CDR3 DNA: TGCGCCAGCAGTGAAATCTTGGGGGGGGAGCTGTTTTTT; CDR3 protein: CASSEILGGELFF
clone size: many; D gene: NA; J gene: TRBJ2-1; V gene: TRBV12-3/TRBV12-4; CDR3 DNA: TGTGCCAGCAGTTTAGTGTCAAGGGGGGATGAGCAGTTCTTC; CDR3 protein: CASSLVSRGDEQFF
clone size: many; D gene: TRBD2; J gene: TRBJ2-1; V gene: TRBV30; CDR3 DNA: TGTGCCTGGAGTCCAGCGGGGTATGAGCAGTTCTTC; CDR3 protein: CAWSPAGYEQFF
clone size: NA; D gene: TRBD2; J gene: TRBJ2-5; V gene: TRBV4-3; CDR3 DNA: TGCGCCAGCAGCCGAGGAAAAAGATTAGCGGGAGTTCAAGAGACCCAGTACTTC; CDR3 protein: CASSRGKRLAGVQETQYF
clone size: many; D gene: TRBD1; J gene: TRBJ2-3; V gene: TRBV5-4; CDR3 DNA: TGTGCCAGCAGACGGGGACAGGACCGGCTCGATACGCAGTATTTT; CDR3 protein: CASRRGQDRLDTQYF
clone size: NA; D gene: NA; J gene: TRBJ2-2; V gene: TRBV7-9; CDR3 DNA: TGTGCCGGCAGCCCTGTAGACAGGCCGGTCAACACCGGGGAGCTGTTTTTT; CDR3 protein: CAGSPVDRPVNTGELFF
clone size: many; D gene: NA; J gene: TRBJ1-1; V gene: TRBV20-1; CDR3 DNA: TGCAGTGCGGAGGGGTCAGACACTGAAGCTTTCTTT; CDR3 protein: CSAEGSDTEAFF
clone size: many; D gene: TRBD1; J gene: TRBJ1-5; V gene: TRBV6-6; CDR3 DNA: TGTGCCAGCAGTTCAGGGGGGGGGAATCAGCCCCAGCATTTT; CDR3 protein: CASSSGGGNQPQHF
clone size: few; D gene: NA; J gene: TRBJ2-7; V gene: TRBV27; CDR3 DNA: TGTGCCAGCAGTTTTACATTAGGCTACGAGCAGTACTTC; CDR3 protein: CASSFTLGYEQYF
clone size: few; D gene: TRBD2; J gene: TRBJ2-7; V gene: TRBV4-3; CDR3 DNA: TGCGCCAGCAGCCAAGGGGAATGGACTAGCGGGATCTCCTACGAGCAGTACTTC; CDR3 protein: CASSQGEWTSGISYEQYF
clone size: many; D gene: NA; J gene: TRBJ1-2; V gene: TRBV11-2; CDR3 DNA: TGTGCCAGCAGCCTAAACACCTATGGCTACACCTTC; CDR3 protein: CASSLNTYGYTF
clone size: NA; D gene: NA; J gene: TRBJ2-7; V gene: TRBV27; CDR3 DNA: TGTGCCAGCAGTTTTTCTGCGGCGGGGAACGAGCAGTACTTC; CDR3 protein: CASSFSAAGNEQYF
clone size: many; D gene: TRBD2; J gene: TRBJ2-7; V gene: TRBV19; CDR3 DNA: TGTGCCAGTAGGGGACTAGCGGGGGAGAACTACGAGCAGTACTTC; CDR3 protein: CASRGLAGENYEQYF
clone size: NA; D gene: NA; J gene: TRBJ1-1; V gene: TRBV6-5; CDR3 DNA: TGTGCCAGCAGTTACTCATGGACTGGGAACACTGAAGCTTTCTTT; CDR3 protein: CASSYSWTGNTEAFF
clone size: few; D gene: NA; J gene: TRBJ1-1; V gene: TRBV5-6; CDR3 DNA: TGTGCCAGCAGCTCCCCAGACAGCCCTTTGAACACTGAAGCTTTCTTT; CDR3 protein: CASSSPDSPLNTEAFF
clone size: NA; D gene: NA; J gene: TRBJ1-2; V gene: TRBV5-4; CDR3 DNA: TGTGCCAGCAGCCCAGGGGACTACTATGGCTACACCTTC; CDR3 protein: CASSPGDYYGYTF
clone size: many; D gene: NA; J gene: TRBJ1-1; V gene: TRBV4-1; CDR3 DNA: TGCGCCAGCAGCCAAGACCCGGCAGGCCCTAACACTGAAGCTTTCTTT; CDR3 protein: CASSQDPAGPNTEAFF
clone size: many; D gene: NA; J gene: TRBJ2-1; V gene: TRBV7-9; CDR3 DNA: TGTGCCAGCAGCTTATCAGAAGAGGTTGAGCAGTTCTTC; CDR3 protein: CASSLSEEVEQFF